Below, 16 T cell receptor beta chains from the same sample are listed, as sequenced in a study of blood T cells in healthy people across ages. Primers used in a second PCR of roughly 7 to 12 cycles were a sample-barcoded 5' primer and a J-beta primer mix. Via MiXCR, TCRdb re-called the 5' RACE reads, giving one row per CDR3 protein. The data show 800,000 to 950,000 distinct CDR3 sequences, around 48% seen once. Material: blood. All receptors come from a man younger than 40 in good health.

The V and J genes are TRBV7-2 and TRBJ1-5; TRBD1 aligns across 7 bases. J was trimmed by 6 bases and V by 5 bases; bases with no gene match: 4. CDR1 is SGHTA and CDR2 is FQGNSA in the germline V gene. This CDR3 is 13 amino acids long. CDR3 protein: CASSMTGFQPQHF. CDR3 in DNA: TGTGCCAGCAGCATGACAGGGTTTCAGCCCCAGCATTTT.

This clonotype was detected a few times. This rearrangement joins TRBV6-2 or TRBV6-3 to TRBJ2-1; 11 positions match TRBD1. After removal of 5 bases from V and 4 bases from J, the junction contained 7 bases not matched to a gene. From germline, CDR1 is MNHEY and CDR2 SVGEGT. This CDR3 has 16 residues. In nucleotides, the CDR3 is TGTGCCAGCAGTCAGCCGGGACAGGGGGTTTACAATGAGCAGTTCTTC. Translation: CASSQPGQGVYNEQFF.

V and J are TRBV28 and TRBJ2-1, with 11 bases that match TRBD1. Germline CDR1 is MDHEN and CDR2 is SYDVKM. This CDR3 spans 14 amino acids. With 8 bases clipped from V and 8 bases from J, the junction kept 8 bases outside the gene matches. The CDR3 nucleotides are TGTGCCAGCCATCGGACAGGGGGCCAAGATGAGCAGTTCTTC. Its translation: CASHRTGGQDEQFF.

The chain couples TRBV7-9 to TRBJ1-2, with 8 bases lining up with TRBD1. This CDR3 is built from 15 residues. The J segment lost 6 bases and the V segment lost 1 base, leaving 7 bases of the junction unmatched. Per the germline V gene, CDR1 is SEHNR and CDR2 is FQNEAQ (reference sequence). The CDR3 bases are TGTGCCAGCAGCTTAGGTCCAGGGGGCTTCAATGGCTACACCTTC. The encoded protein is CASSLGPGGFNGYTF.

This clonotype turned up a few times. CDR3 region: CASSRGPIEQETQYF. CDR3 nucleotides: TGTGCCAGCAGTCGCGGACCCATAGAACAAGAGACCCAGTACTTC. This chain joins TRBV12-3 or TRBV12-4 and TRBJ2-5, with D unclear. The ends were cut back, 5 bases at V and 2 bases at J, with 15 bases in the middle. CDR3 length: 15 amino acids.

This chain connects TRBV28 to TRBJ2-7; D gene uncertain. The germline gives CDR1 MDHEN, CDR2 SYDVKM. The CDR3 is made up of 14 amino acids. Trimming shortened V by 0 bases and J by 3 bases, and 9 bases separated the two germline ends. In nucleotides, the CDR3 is TGTGCCAGCAGTTTATGGGCCAGAAACTACGAGCAGTACTTC. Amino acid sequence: CASSLWARNYEQYF.

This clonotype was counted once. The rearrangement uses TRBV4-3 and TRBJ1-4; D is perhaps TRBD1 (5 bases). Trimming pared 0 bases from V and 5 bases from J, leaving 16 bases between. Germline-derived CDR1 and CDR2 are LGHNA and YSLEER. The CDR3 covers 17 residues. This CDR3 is CASSQDPGMRGNEKLFF. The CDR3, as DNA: TGCGCCAGCAGCCAAGATCCGGGGATGAGGGGAAATGAAAAACTGTTTTTT.

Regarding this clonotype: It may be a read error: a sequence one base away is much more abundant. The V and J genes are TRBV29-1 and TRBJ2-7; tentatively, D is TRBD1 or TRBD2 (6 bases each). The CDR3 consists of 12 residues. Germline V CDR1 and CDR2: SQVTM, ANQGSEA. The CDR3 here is CCVDWGANEQYF. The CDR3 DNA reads TGCTGCGTTGATTGGGGGGCCAACGAGCAGTACTTC.

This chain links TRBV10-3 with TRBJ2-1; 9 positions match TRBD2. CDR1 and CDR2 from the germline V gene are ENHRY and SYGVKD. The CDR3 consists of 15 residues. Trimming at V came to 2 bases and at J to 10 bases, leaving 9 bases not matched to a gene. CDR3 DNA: TGTGCCATCAGTGAGACCCCTAGCGGGGTCGGGGAGCAGTTCTTC. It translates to CAISETPSGVGEQFF.

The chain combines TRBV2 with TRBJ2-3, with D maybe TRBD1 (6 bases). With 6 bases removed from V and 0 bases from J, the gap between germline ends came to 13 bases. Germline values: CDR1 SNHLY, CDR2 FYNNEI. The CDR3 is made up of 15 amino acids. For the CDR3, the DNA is TGTGCCAGCAGAGTACAGGGCCTAAGCACAGATACGCAGTATTTT. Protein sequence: CASRVQGLSTDTQYF.

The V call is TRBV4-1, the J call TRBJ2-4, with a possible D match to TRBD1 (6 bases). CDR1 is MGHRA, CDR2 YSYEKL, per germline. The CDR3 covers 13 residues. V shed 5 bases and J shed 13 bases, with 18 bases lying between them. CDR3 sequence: CASSDDLRGEQYF. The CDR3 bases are TGCGCCAGCAGCGACGACCTCAGGGGTGAGCAGTACTTC.

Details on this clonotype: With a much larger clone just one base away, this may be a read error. In DNA form, the CDR3 reads TGTGCCAGCAGCCAAGTCCGGCTTGGCTACAATGGGCAGTTCTTC. This gives the protein CASSQVRLGYNGQFF. The gene calls are TRBV4-2 and TRBJ2-1; D uncertain. The length of the CDR3 is 15 residues. Germline CDR1 is LGHNA and CDR2 is YNFKEQ.

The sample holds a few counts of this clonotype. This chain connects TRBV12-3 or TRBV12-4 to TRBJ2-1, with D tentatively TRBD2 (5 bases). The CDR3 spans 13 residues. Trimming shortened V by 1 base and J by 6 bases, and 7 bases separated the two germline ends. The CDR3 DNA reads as TGTGCCAGCAGTTTAGGGACTGTCAATGAGCAGTTCTTC. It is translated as CASSLGTVNEQFF.

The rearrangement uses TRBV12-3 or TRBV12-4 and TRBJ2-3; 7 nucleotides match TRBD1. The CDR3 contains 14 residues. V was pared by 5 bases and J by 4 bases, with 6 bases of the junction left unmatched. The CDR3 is CASSTGQRADTQYF. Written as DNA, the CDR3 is TGTGCCAGCAGTACGGGACAGAGAGCAGATACGCAGTATTTT.

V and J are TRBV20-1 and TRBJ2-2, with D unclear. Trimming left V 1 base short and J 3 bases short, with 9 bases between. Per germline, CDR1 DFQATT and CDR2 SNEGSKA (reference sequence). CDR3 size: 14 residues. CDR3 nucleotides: TGCAGTGCTAGAGTGGCCAGAGACACCGGGGAGCTGTTTTTT. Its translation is CSARVARDTGELFF.

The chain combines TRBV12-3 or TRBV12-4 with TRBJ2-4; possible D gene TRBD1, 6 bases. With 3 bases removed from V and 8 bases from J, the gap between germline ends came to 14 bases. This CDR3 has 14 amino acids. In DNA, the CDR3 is TGTGCCAGCAGTTTGATGGCAGCAGGGGACATTCAGTACTTC. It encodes CASSLMAAGDIQYF.